Below, 18 T cell receptor beta chains from the same sample are listed, as sequenced in a study of blood T cell repertoires in COVID-19. Sequencing used immunoSEQ multiplex PCR; TCRdb keeps in-frame clones, though not all of them. Of hundreds of thousands of clones in the sample, 85% to 90% were seen once. Sequenced material: peripheral blood. These TCRs come from a woman between 45 and 65 years old with COVID-19, enrolled during active disease.

This clone appeared a single time. This chain uses TRBV19 with TRBJ2-1; 9 nucleotides match TRBD2. CDR1 and CDR2 from the germline V gene are LNHDA and SQIVND (reference sequence). The J segment lost 6 bases and the V segment lost 6 bases, leaving 9 bases of the junction unmatched. The CDR3 loop spans 15 amino acids. CDR3 residues: CASREVGSGSNEQFF. DNA of the CDR3: TGTGCCAGTAGAGAGGTGGGTAGCGGGAGCAATGAGCAGTTCTTC.

The V gene is TRBV7-2, the J gene TRBJ2-5; 8 bases map to TRBD1. The V segment lost 2 bases and the J segment 3 bases; nucleotides outside the gene matches: 5. The germline gives CDR1 SGHTA, CDR2 FQGNSA. The CDR3 loop spans 15 amino acids. The CDR3 spells CASSLQSGGKETQYF. CDR3 nucleotide sequence: TGTGCCAGCAGCTTACAGTCAGGGGGCAAAGAGACCCAGTACTTC.

The J gene is TRBJ1-6, the V gene TRBV19; 8 bases fit TRBD1. The trim removed 4 bases at V and 10 bases at J, leaving 9 bases unmatched. CDR1 and CDR2 from the germline V gene are LNHDA and SQIVND (reference sequence). The CDR3 spans 15 residues. CDR3: CASSTGQGLGSPLHF. The CDR3 DNA reads TGTGCCAGTAGTACCGGACAGGGTTTGGGGTCACCCCTCCACTTT.

V usage is TRBV6-6 and J usage is TRBJ2-7; 7 nucleotides align to TRBD1. Germline trimming cut 2 bases from V and 2 bases from J; bases unmatched to any gene: 6. Germline assignment: CDR1 MNHNY and CDR2 SVGAGI (reference sequence). The CDR3 sequence is 15 residues long. The CDR3: CASSYGTGETYEQYF. Here the CDR3 DNA reads TGTGCCAGCAGTTACGGAACAGGGGAGACCTACGAGCAGTACTTC.

The V and J genes are TRBV3-1 (or the pseudogene TRBV3-2) and TRBJ1-5, with D tentatively TRBD1 (5 bases). CDR3 length: 14 amino acids. Looked up from germline, CDR1 is LGHDT and CDR2 is YNNKEL (reference sequence). Trimming shortened V by 9 bases and J by 4 bases, and 16 bases separated the two germline ends. CDR3 DNA: TGTGCCAGAATACCAGCAAACAGGAATCAGCCCCAGCATTTT. Its translation: CARIPANRNQPQHF.

This clone was counted once. This chain joins TRBV6-5 and TRBJ2-7, with 7 bases matching TRBD1. The CDR3 contains 14 residues. CDR1 MNHEY and CDR2 SVGAGI come from the germline V gene. The V and J ends lost 6 bases and 0 bases, in that order; junction bases with no gene match: 5. As DNA, the CDR3 is TGTGCCAGCAGACGAGGGACAGACTCCTACGAGCAGTACTTC. Residues: CASRRGTDSYEQYF.

The genes are TRBV7-3 and TRBJ2-1, with TRBD2 identical over 8 bases. The length of the CDR3 is 15 residues. J gave up 1 base and V 3 bases, and 2 bases lay outside the gene matches. Germline loops: CDR1 SGHTA, CDR2 FQGTGA. CDR3 amino acids: CASSFSGKSYNEQFF. The DNA of the CDR3 is TGTGCCAGCAGCTTTAGCGGGAAGTCCTACAATGAGCAGTTCTTC.

V and J are TRBV29-1 and TRBJ1-1; 8 nucleotides match TRBD1. CDR1 is SQVTM and CDR2 is ANQGSEA in the germline V gene. CDR3 length: 14 amino acids. V trimming: 7 bases; J trimming: 4 bases; junction bases outside the gene matches: 11. CDR3 in DNA: TGCAGCGGTCAAGGACAGGGTTTGATCACTGAAGCTTTCTTT. Its translation: CSGQGQGLITEAFF. Full variable domain (outside the CDR3, taken from reference TRBV29-1 and TRBJ1-1): SAVISQKPSRDICQRGTSLTIQCQVDSQVTMMFWYRQQPGQSLTLIATANQGSEATYESGFVIDKFPISRPNLTFSTLTVSNMSPEDSSIYLCSGQGQGLITEAFFGQGTRLTVV.

The rearrangement links TRBV10-2 to TRBJ2-3; TRBD2 aligns across 7 bases. V gave up 2 bases and J gave up 1 base; unmatched junction bases: 0. Per the germline V gene, CDR1 is WSHSY and CDR2 is SAAADI. CDR3 length equals 14 residues. The CDR3 coding sequence is TGCGCCAGCAGTGAGACTAGCGGCACAGATACGCAGTATTTT. Translating gives CASSETSGTDTQYF.

The rearrangement links TRBV3-1 (or the pseudogene TRBV3-2) to TRBJ2-3, with 8 bases that match TRBD2. CDR3 size: 14 residues. CDR1 is LGHDT and CDR2 is YNNKEL in the germline V gene (reference sequence). With V trimmed by 3 bases and J by 3 bases, 2 bases remained unmatched. The CDR3 is CASSQTSATDTQYF. The CDR3 region has the DNA TGTGCCAGCAGCCAGACTAGCGCAACAGATACGCAGTATTTT.

The rearrangement links TRBV2 to TRBJ1-6, with D perhaps matching TRBD1 (5 bases). This CDR3 spans 15 amino acids. With 7 bases removed from V and 7 bases from J, the gap between germline ends came to 17 bases. Germline V lookup: CDR1 SNHLY, CDR2 FYNNEI. The CDR3 loop reads CASTGLTGANSPLHF. The CDR3 DNA sequence: TGTGCCAGCACCGGGTTAACAGGCGCCAATTCACCCCTCCACTTT. The full variable domain, in which reference TRBV2 and TRBJ1-6 provide the parts outside the CDR3, is EPEVTQTPSHQVTQMGQEVILRCVPISNHLYFYWYRQILGQKVEFLVSFYNNEISEKSEIFDDQFSVERPDGSNFTLKIRSTKLEDSAMYFCASTGLTGANSPLHFGNGTRLTVT.

The rearrangement uses TRBV2 and TRBJ2-1, with a weak D call TRBD2 (6 bases). Germline CDR1 is SNHLY and CDR2 is FYNNEI. V dropped 4 bases and J dropped 4 bases, with 14 bases sitting between them. This CDR3 is 15 amino acids long. CDR3 DNA sequence: TGTGCCAGCAGTGCCCTTGGCGGGAAATACAATGAGCAGTTCTTC. Its protein product is CASSALGGKYNEQFF. Using reference TRBV2 and TRBJ2-1 for the parts outside the CDR3, the full variable domain is EPEVTQTPSHQVTQMGQEVILRCVPISNHLYFYWYRQILGQKVEFLVSFYNNEISEKSEIFDDQFSVERPDGSNFTLKIRSTKLEDSAMYFCASSALGGKYNEQFFGPGTRLTVL.

The chain is built from TRBV2 and TRBJ1-1; no clear D. Germline lookup yields CDR1 SNHLY and CDR2 FYNNEI. This CDR3 has 13 residues. The V gene lost 3 bases and the J gene lost 0 bases, with 5 bases spanning the gap. CDR3 sequence (DNA): TGTGCCAGCAGTGATGGGCTGAACACTGAAGCTTTCTTT. Encoded protein: CASSDGLNTEAFF.

The CDR3 nucleotides are TGTGCCAGCAGCTTTACGACAGAGAAAAACTATGGCTACACCTTC. Protein sequence: CASSFTTEKNYGYTF. The J gene is TRBJ1-2, the V gene TRBV5-6, with TRBD1 as a possible D gene (5 bases). The V end lost 2 bases, the J end lost 2 bases, and 13 bases lay between the germline ends. The CDR3 covers 15 residues. From germline, CDR1 is SGHDT and CDR2 YYEEEE. Filled out from reference TRBV5-6 and TRBJ1-2, the complete variable domain reads DAGVTQSPTHLIKTRGQQVTLRCSPKSGHDTVSWYQQALGQGPQFIFQYYEEEERQRGNFPDRFSGHQFPNYSSELNVNALLLGDSALYLCASSFTTEKNYGYTFGSGTRLTVV.

The rearrangement links TRBV6-5 to TRBJ2-7; D is uncertain. Trimming left V 3 bases short and J 3 bases short, with 9 bases between. From germline, CDR1 is MNHEY and CDR2 SVGAGI. The CDR3 totals 13 residues. The CDR3 here is CASSYTPFYEQYF. The CDR3 bases are TGTGCCAGCAGTTATACACCCTTCTACGAGCAGTACTTC.

The count of this clone is one. This chain links TRBV4-1 with TRBJ2-7; 9 positions agree with TRBD2. Germline V CDR1 and CDR2: MGHRA, YSYEKL. There are 19 residues in the CDR3. V dropped 1 base and J dropped 3; count of bases not matched to a gene: 16. The CDR3 protein is CASSQVTPGTSLGRYEQYF. The CDR3 nucleotides are TGCGCCAGCAGCCAAGTGACCCCCGGGACTAGCCTAGGACGCTACGAGCAGTACTTC.

The chain combines TRBV6-2 or TRBV6-3 with TRBJ2-2; no definite D call. V dropped 1 base and J dropped 3 bases, with 6 bases sitting between them. The V gene's germline CDR1 is MNHEY and CDR2 SVGEGT. The CDR3 loop spans 14 amino acids. DNA of the CDR3: TGTGCCAGCAGTTACTACGGTGACACCGGGGAGCTGTTTTTT. Translating gives CASSYYGDTGELFF.

This clone was observed once. This likely comes from a read error, as the CDR3 has no conserved phenylalanine or tryptophan at its end. It is unclear where the CDR3 begins or ends on the DNA, so no DNA is shown, and the CDR3 is as TCRdb lists it. J is TRBJ1-1 and V is TRBV9. CDR1 is SGDLS and CDR2 is YYNGEE in the germline V gene. The length of the CDR3 is 11 amino acids, counting both ends. The CDR3 sequence is CASSVGIPGAE.